A single sample is the source of the 24 T cell receptor beta chains below, sequenced in a study of cytomegalovirus exposure and HLA in healthy donors. The PCR employed 60 Vbeta primers together with 13 Jbeta primers. Libraries were prepared by immunoSEQ multiplex PCR; TCRdb keeps only in-frame clonotypes and omits some of them. The data show some 83,000 clones, about 77% seen once. Sequenced input: PBMCs. These TCRs come from a man aged 60-69 years in good health and CMV-seronegative.

This chain connects TRBV11-2 to TRBJ2-5, with 10 positions matching TRBD1. CDR3 length: 16 residues. With 4 bases clipped from V and 4 bases from J, the junction kept 9 bases outside the gene matches. The germline V gene has CDR1 SGHAT and CDR2 FQNNGV. The CDR3 sequence is CASSWSDRGEGETQYF. The CDR3 coding sequence is TGTGCCAGCAGCTGGTCGGACAGGGGGGAAGGAGAGACCCAGTACTTC.

This chain uses TRBV29-1 with TRBJ2-3; 11 nucleotides match TRBD1. Germline CDR1 SQVTM, CDR2 ANQGSEA. The V gene end was trimmed by 7 bases and the J gene end by 4 bases; junction bases not matched to a gene: 1. The CDR3 is 12 residues long. The CDR3 sequence is CSAGQGADTQYF. CDR3 sequence (DNA): TGCAGCGCGGGACAGGGGGCAGATACGCAGTATTTT.

This rearrangement joins TRBV6-1 to TRBJ2-7, with 9 bases fitting TRBD1. The trim removed 3 bases at V and 3 bases at J, leaving 9 bases unmatched. This CDR3 is built from 16 residues. Germline values: CDR1 MNHNS, CDR2 SASEGT. CDR3 loop: CASSDPRQGGDYEQYF. DNA of the CDR3: TGTGCCAGCAGTGACCCGAGACAGGGGGGAGACTACGAGCAGTACTTC.

The rearrangement links TRBV19 to TRBJ2-7; possible D gene TRBD1, 6 bases. Germline CDR1 LNHDA, CDR2 SQIVND (reference sequence). Between the trimmed V and J ends, which lost 3 bases and 7 bases, there was a span of 10 bases. The CDR3 is made up of 12 amino acids. This CDR3 is CASSIGQREQYF. CDR3 nucleotides: TGTGCCAGTAGTATTGGACAGCGAGAGCAGTACTTC.

CDR3 in amino acids: CASSRSLAGGPNEQFF. The CDR3 nucleotides are TGTGCCAGCAGCCGGTCTCTAGCGGGGGGGCCCAATGAGCAGTTCTTC. J is TRBJ2-1 and V is TRBV7-8; 12 positions agree with TRBD2. The CDR3 sequence is 16 residues long. Germline CDR1 and CDR2: SGHVS and FQNEAQ. Losses at the gene ends were 5 bases for V and 6 bases for J; bases not matched to a gene: 8.

The chain is built from TRBV7-6 and TRBJ1-1, with D perhaps matching TRBD1 (6 bases). Per the germline V gene, CDR1 is SGHVS and CDR2 is FNYEAQ. The CDR3 covers 14 residues. V was shortened by 4 bases and J by 5 bases, with 14 bases between the two germline ends. CDR3: CASSSWVQGTEAFF. CDR3 DNA: TGTGCCAGCAGCTCCTGGGTACAGGGTACTGAAGCTTTCTTT.

V usage is TRBV6-5 and J usage is TRBJ1-1, with 8 positions matching TRBD1. This CDR3 has 13 amino acids. CDR1 MNHEY and CDR2 SVGAGI come from the germline V gene. V lost 11 bases, J lost 6 bases, and 11 bases stayed unmatched. The CDR3 nucleotides read TGTGCCGGTCGTATCGGACAGGGCGCTGAAGCTTTCTTT. It codes for CAGRIGQGAEAFF.

The rearrangement uses TRBV4-1 and TRBJ1-1; 12 bases fit TRBD1. J lost 4 bases, V lost 4 bases, and 4 bases had no gene match. This CDR3 has 15 residues. Germline V CDR1 and CDR2: MGHRA, YSYEKL. The CDR3 DNA reads as TGCGCCAGCAGCCGCGGGACAGGGGGCGGCACTGAAGCTTTCTTT. As protein: CASSRGTGGGTEAFF.

The rearrangement joins TRBV4-1 to TRBJ2-7, with no clear D. Trimming left V 1 base short and J 3 bases short, with 7 bases between. The CDR3 runs 13 residues. Germline CDR1 and CDR2: MGHRA and YSYEKL. The CDR3 coding sequence is TGCGCCAGCAGCCAAGCCACAGACTACGAGCAGTACTTC. This sequence encodes CASSQATDYEQYF.

This clone was seen a few times. J is TRBJ2-2 and V is TRBV9; 8 bases fit TRBD2. In germline, CDR1 is SGDLS, CDR2 YYNGEE. V was pared by 1 base and J by 2 bases, with 7 bases of the junction left unmatched. The CDR3 has 17 residues. CDR3 in amino acids: CASSVPRGGANTGELFF. CDR3 bases: TGTGCCAGCAGCGTACCCCGGGGGGGTGCAAACACCGGGGAGCTGTTTTTT.

The rearrangement links TRBV7-8 to TRBJ2-4, with D possibly matching TRBD1 (5 bases). Germline V CDR1 and CDR2: SGHVS, FQNEAQ. The ends were cut back, 1 base at V and 2 bases at J, with 12 bases in the middle. CDR3 length: 16 amino acids. CDR3 loop: CASSLVGAFTKNIQYF. CDR3 coding DNA: TGTGCCAGCAGCTTAGTAGGGGCTTTCACCAAAAACATTCAGTACTTC.

The chain combines TRBV2 with TRBJ2-2; D uncertain. The CDR3 length is 13 residues. Germline CDR1 and CDR2: SNHLY and FYNNEI. V lost 5 bases, J lost 5 bases, and 9 bases lay in between. This CDR3 is CASSRPSTGELFF. CDR3 nucleotides: TGTGCCAGCAGTAGACCTAGTACCGGGGAGCTGTTTTTT.

The chain employs TRBV7-9 and TRBJ2-1; TRBD2 matches at 13 bases. V gave up 4 bases and J gave up 4 bases; unmatched junction bases: 7. Germline V lookup: CDR1 SEHNR, CDR2 FQNEAQ (reference sequence). The CDR3 runs to 17 residues. The CDR3 is CASSSGLAGAKYNEQFF. CDR3 in DNA: TGTGCCAGCAGCTCCGGACTAGCGGGGGCGAAATACAATGAGCAGTTCTTC. Complete variable domain (other parts from reference TRBV7-9 and TRBJ2-1): DTGVSQNPRHKITKRGQNVTFRCDPISEHNRLYWYRQTLGQGPEFLTYFQNEAQLEKSRLLSDRFSAERPKGSFSTLEIQRTEQGDSAMYLCASSSGLAGAKYNEQFFGPGTRLTVL.

The chain employs TRBV7-3 and TRBJ2-1, with 9 bases identical to TRBD2. The ends lost 5 bases at V and 3 bases at J; junction bases unmatched: 5. Germline CDR1 reads SGHTA; CDR2 reads FQGTGA. This CDR3 comprises 15 residues. CDR3 sequence: CASSMRLADYNEQFF. CDR3 in DNA: TGTGCCAGCAGCATGAGACTAGCGGACTACAATGAGCAGTTCTTC.

This clone has just one count. The V call is TRBV10-3, the J call TRBJ1-6, with D uncertain. Germline loops: CDR1 ENHRY, CDR2 SYGVKD. V was clipped by 2 bases and J by 1 base, with 12 bases between them. The CDR3 loop spans 17 amino acids. CDR3 sequence reads: CAISEDVFESYNSPLHF. CDR3 bases: TGTGCCATCAGTGAGGATGTTTTTGAGTCCTATAATTCACCCCTCCACTTT.

On this clone itself: A junction end diverges from the germline sequence, so it may reflect a read error. J is TRBJ1-6 and V is TRBV7-9; 11 nucleotides line up with TRBD1. This CDR3 is 17 amino acids long. Germline V CDR1 and CDR2: SEHNR, FQNEAQ (reference sequence). For the CDR3, the DNA is TGTTCCAGCAGCAGTCCCGGGACAGGGGGAAAGGGTTCACCCCTCCACTTT. Its protein is CSSSSPGTGGKGSPLHF.

The chain uses TRBV5-1 and TRBJ2-3, with TRBD2 identical over 13 bases. CDR1 and CDR2 from the germline V gene are SGHRS and YFSETQ. This CDR3 spans 16 amino acids. The J segment lost 2 bases and the V segment lost 3 bases, leaving 3 bases of the junction unmatched. CDR3 sequence reads: CASSWTSGGYTDTQYF. The CDR3 coding sequence is TGCGCCAGCAGCTGGACTAGCGGGGGATACACAGATACGCAGTATTTT.

This clone was counted only a few times. J is TRBJ1-1 and V is TRBV10-3; D is undetermined. The CDR3 is 12 residues long. Trimming took 3 bases from V and 5 from J, leaving 7 bases between them. In germline, CDR1 is ENHRY, CDR2 SYGVKD. The CDR3 region has the DNA TGTGCCATCAGTGACAGGTATACTGAAGCTTTCTTT. Amino acids: CAISDRYTEAFF.

In its sample, this clone was seen once. In DNA, the CDR3 is TGTGCCAGCAGCCCCCGGCAGGGGGGATTGGAAAAACTGTTTTTT. Protein product: CASSPRQGGLEKLFF. The gene calls are TRBV9 and TRBJ1-4, with 7 bases that match TRBD1. The CDR3 length is 15 residues. Germline V CDR1 and CDR2: SGDLS, YYNGEE. V trimming: 4 bases; J trimming: 8 bases; junction bases outside the gene matches: 11. The full variable domain, completed using reference TRBV9 and TRBJ1-4, is DSGVTQTPKHLITATGQRVTLRCSPRSGDLSVYWYQQSLDQGLQFLIQYYNGEERAKGNILERFSAQQFPDLHSELNLSSLELGDSALYFCASSPRQGGLEKLFFGSGTQLSVL.

The V call is TRBV5-6, the J call TRBJ2-6, with D uncertain. V was cut by 0 bases and J by 4 bases, with 5 bases left in between. The CDR3 covers 14 residues. The germline gives CDR1 SGHDT, CDR2 YYEEEE. The CDR3 sequence is CASSLASGANVLTF. The CDR3 region has the DNA TGTGCCAGCAGCTTGGCCTCGGGGGCCAACGTCCTGACTTTC.

The V and J genes are TRBV29-1 and TRBJ2-5; the match to TRBD2 covers 8 bases. The CDR3 spans 15 residues. The V segment lost 5 bases and the J segment 5 bases; nucleotides outside the gene matches: 13. Germline V gives CDR1 SQVTM, CDR2 ANQGSEA. CDR3 in amino acids: CSVSAGGTGSETQYF. CDR3 DNA sequence: TGCAGCGTTTCGGCGGGGGGAACTGGGTCGGAGACCCAGTACTTC.

The J gene is TRBJ1-1, the V gene TRBV5-1; 8 bases are a match to TRBD1. Germline CDR1 reads SGHRS; CDR2 reads YFSETQ. The CDR3 covers 15 residues. J gave up 2 bases and V 3 bases, and 6 bases lay outside the gene matches. CDR3 DNA sequence: TGCGCCAGCAGCTCGCAGGGGGCGGGTAACACTGAAGCTTTCTTT. This translates into CASSSQGAGNTEAFF.

This chain connects TRBV5-1 to TRBJ2-5; TRBD2 aligns across 12 bases. Germline loops: CDR1 SGHRS, CDR2 YFSETQ. The CDR3 has 18 amino acids. The trim removed 3 bases at V and 3 bases at J, leaving 12 bases unmatched. Here the CDR3 DNA reads TGCGCCAGCAGCTCCAACCTAGCGGGGGGGCGAGTCGAAGAGACCCAGTACTTC. It encodes CASSSNLAGGRVEETQYF.

The rearrangement joins TRBV5-1 to TRBJ2-1; TRBD1 matches at 9 bases. Germline V gene sequence: CDR1 SGHRS, CDR2 YFSETQ. V lost 4 bases to trimming and J lost 10 bases; unmatched junction nucleotides: 12. This CDR3 is 15 amino acids long. The CDR3 DNA sequence: TGCGCCAGCAGCCAAGGGACAGGGATGTCACACGAGCAGTTCTTC. Translation: CASSQGTGMSHEQFF.